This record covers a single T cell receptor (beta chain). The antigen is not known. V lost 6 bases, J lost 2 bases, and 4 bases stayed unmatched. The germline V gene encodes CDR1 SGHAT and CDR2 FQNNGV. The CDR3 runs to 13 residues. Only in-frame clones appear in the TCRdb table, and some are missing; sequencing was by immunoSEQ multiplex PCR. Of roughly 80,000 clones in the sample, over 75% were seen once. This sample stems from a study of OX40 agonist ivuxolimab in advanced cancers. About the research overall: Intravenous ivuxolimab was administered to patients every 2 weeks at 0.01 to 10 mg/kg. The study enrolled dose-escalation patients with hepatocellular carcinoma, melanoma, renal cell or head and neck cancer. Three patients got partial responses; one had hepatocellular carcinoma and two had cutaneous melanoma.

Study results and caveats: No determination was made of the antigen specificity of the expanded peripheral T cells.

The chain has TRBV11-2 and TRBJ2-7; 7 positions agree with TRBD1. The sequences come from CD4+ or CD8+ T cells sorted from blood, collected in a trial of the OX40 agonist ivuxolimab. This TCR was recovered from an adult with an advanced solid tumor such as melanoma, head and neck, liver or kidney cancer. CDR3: CASSFGQAYEQYF. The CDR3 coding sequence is TGTGCCAGCAGTTTCGGACAGGCCTACGAGCAGTACTTC.